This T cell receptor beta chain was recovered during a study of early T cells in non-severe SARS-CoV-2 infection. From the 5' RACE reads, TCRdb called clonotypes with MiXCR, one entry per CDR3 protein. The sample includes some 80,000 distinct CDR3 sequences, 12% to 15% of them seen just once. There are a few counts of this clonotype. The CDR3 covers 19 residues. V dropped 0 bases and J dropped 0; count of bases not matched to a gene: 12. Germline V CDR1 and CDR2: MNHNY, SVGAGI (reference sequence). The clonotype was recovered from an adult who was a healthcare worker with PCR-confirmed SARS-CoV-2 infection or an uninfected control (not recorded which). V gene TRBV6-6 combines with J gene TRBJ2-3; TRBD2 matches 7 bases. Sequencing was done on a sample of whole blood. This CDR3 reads CASSYSFTVRGSSTDTQYF. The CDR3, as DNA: TGTGCCAGCAGTTACTCGTTTACGGTGCGGGGGTCCAGCACAGATACGCAGTATTTT.